The clone carrying this T cell receptor (beta chain) occurred a few times. What it binds is unknown. The data were obtained in a study of OX40 agonist ivuxolimab in advanced cancers. As for the study in general: Patients got intravenous ivuxolimab at 0.01 to 10 mg/kg every 2 weeks. At 65% to 90% male, the cohort had a mean age of 60 years, ranging from about 23 to 79. Regarding the study as a whole: On average, a greater number of expanded clones characterised CD8+ T cells relative to CD4+.

Measured with immunoSEQ multiplex PCR; TCRdb has only the in-frame clones, and not every one. The repertoire includes 50,000 to 65,000 clones, approximately 80% of them detected once, and around an eighth sits in the top ten. The ends were cut back, 0 bases at V and 7 bases at J, with 16 bases in the middle. CDR3 size: 15 residues. The germline V gene has CDR1 GTSNPN and CDR2 SVGIG (reference sequence). The chain couples TRBV30 to TRBJ1-5; D is ambiguous. The TCR comes from an adult with an advanced solid tumor such as melanoma, head and neck, liver or kidney cancer. This material consisted of CD4+ or CD8+ T cells sorted from blood, taken in a trial of the OX40 agonist ivuxolimab. CDR3 bases: TGTGCCTGGAGTGTTTTAGGAGGTGGGTCGCAGCCCCAGCATTTT. It yields the protein CAWSVLGGGSQPQHF.